This TCR beta chain was found in a study of blood T cells in healthy people across ages. This CDR3 has 15 amino acids. Germline V gives CDR1 MGHRA, CDR2 YSYEKL. Trimming stripped 0 bases from V and 5 bases from J, with 13 bases between. A sample-barcoded 5' primer and a J-beta primer mix were used in a second PCR of roughly 7 to 11 cycles. TCRdb processed the 5' RACE reads anew with MiXCR; each CDR3 protein has one entry. The sample records 800,000 to 950,000 distinct CDR3 sequences, about 48% being singletons. This clonotype was sampled from a man aged 30-40 years in good health. The sequenced material came from blood. This chain links TRBV4-1 with TRBJ1-1; no clear D gene. CDR3 bases: TGCGCCAGCAGCCAAGAGTTTGGCTATGAGACTGAAGCTTTCTTT. Translated, it gives CASSQEFGYETEAFF.